Sequencing of this T cell receptor (beta chain) was carried out in a study of blood T cell repertoires in COVID-19. Profiling relied on immunoSEQ multiplex PCR, and the TCRdb table lists in-frame clones only, not all of them. The data show fewer than 350,000 clones, approximately 90% seen once. The CDR3 loop spans 14 amino acids. V was clipped by 2 bases and J by 3 bases, with 11 bases between them. Germline assignment: CDR1 WSHSY and CDR2 SAAADI. The clonotype comes from an older woman in a cohort exposed to, infected with or recovered from COVID-19 (not recorded which). J is TRBJ2-7 and V is TRBV10-2, with D uncertain. Sequencing was done on a sample of PBMCs or T cells enriched from blood (not recorded which). CDR3 in amino acids: CASSEGRGDYEQYF. The CDR3 nucleotides are TGCGCCAGCAGTGAGGGTAGAGGCGACTACGAGCAGTACTTC.